A single sample gave rise to the 10 T cell receptor beta chains below, sequenced in a study of response to subunit inactivated influenza vaccine. TCRdb recomputed calls from the RT-PCR reads with MiXCR, one row per CDR3 protein. The sample contains about 800,000 distinct CDR3 sequences, about 20% of which appear only once. The specimen comprised PBMCs from blood, sampled 4 to 6 days after vaccination. Receptor source: a man aged 50 or older who received an inactivated influenza vaccine.

This clonotype was picked up many times. The chain couples TRBV15 to TRBJ2-1, with TRBD2 matching 14 bases. The CDR3 totals 14 residues. The trim removed 4 bases at V and 13 bases at J, leaving 6 bases unmatched. Per the germline V gene, CDR1 is LNHNV and CDR2 is YYDKDF (reference sequence). CDR3 protein: CATSTGTSGSRQFF. The CDR3 DNA reads TGTGCCACCAGCACTGGGACTAGCGGGAGCAGACAGTTCTTC.

The chain links TRBV5-6 to TRBJ2-5; D might be TRBD2 (5 bases). Germline CDR1 and CDR2: SGHDT and YYEEEE. Between the trimmed V and J ends, which lost 2 bases and 4 bases, there was a span of 12 bases. The CDR3 is 14 residues long. In DNA form, the CDR3 reads TGTGCCAGCAGCTTTCCATCCCGGGGAGAGACCCAGTACTTC. Translated: CASSFPSRGETQYF.

This chain connects TRBV3-1 to TRBJ2-7; D gene unclear. Between the trimmed V and J ends, which lost 1 base and 3 bases, there was a span of 4 bases. The V gene's germline CDR1 is LGHDT and CDR2 YNNKEL (reference sequence). The CDR3 runs to 12 residues. The CDR3 DNA reads TGTGCCAGCAGCCAAGCCAACTACGAGCAGTACTTC. This gives the protein CASSQANYEQYF.

This chain connects TRBV2 to TRBJ2-7; 12 bases map to TRBD2. V lost 6 bases, J lost 0 bases, and 3 bases stayed unmatched. The CDR3 contains 15 residues. CDR1 and CDR2 from the germline V gene are SNHLY and FYNNEI. For the CDR3, the DNA is TGTGCCAGCAGACCGACTAGCGGGAGCTCCTACGAGCAGTACTTC. Translated, it gives CASRPTSGSSYEQYF.

The V and J genes are TRBV10-2 and TRBJ2-2; the D gene could be TRBD1 or TRBD2 (5 bases each). Looked up from germline, CDR1 is WSHSY and CDR2 is SAAADI. The CDR3 consists of 16 residues. Trimming removed 6 bases from V and 4 bases from J, with 18 bases in between. CDR3 sequence reads: CASRLSQGDSTGELFF. For the CDR3, the DNA is TGCGCCAGCAGATTGTCCCAGGGAGATAGCACCGGGGAGCTGTTTTTT.

There are a few counts of this clonotype. J is TRBJ2-5 and V is TRBV20-1; D assignment may be TRBD1 or TRBD2 (5 bases each). The CDR3 runs to 15 residues. The germline CDR1 and CDR2 sequences are DFQATT and SNEGSKA (reference sequence). The germline V and J ends were trimmed by 2 bases and 3 bases, with 16 bases remaining between them. The DNA for the CDR3 is TGCAGTGCTAGACCATCCGGGACGGGGAAAGAGACCCAGTACTTC. This codes for CSARPSGTGKETQYF.

The chain employs TRBV7-2 and TRBJ2-7, with a possible D match to TRBD1 (6 bases). Germline V CDR1 and CDR2: SGHTA, FQGNSA. V was pared by 2 bases and J by 5 bases, with 13 bases between. This CDR3 comprises 14 residues. CDR3 DNA: TGTGCCAGCAGCTTAAGTACAGGGATCCACGAGCAGTACTTC. The encoded protein is CASSLSTGIHEQYF.

This clonotype appeared a few times. V gene TRBV20-1 combines with J gene TRBJ2-7, with 9 bases identical to TRBD1. Trimming removed 7 bases from V and 2 bases from J; junction bases left unmatched: 9. Germline V gene sequence: CDR1 DFQATT, CDR2 SNEGSKA (reference sequence). This CDR3 spans 14 amino acids. The CDR3 sequence is CSVRQGGGPYEQYF. As DNA, the CDR3 is TGCAGTGTCAGACAGGGGGGGGGCCCCTACGAGCAGTACTTC.

On this clonotype itself: The junction and the germline gene differ at one end; a read error may be behind it. The chain joins TRBV2 to TRBJ2-5, with 8 positions matching TRBD2. Germline V gives CDR1 SNHLY, CDR2 FYNNEI. This CDR3 is built from 15 residues. CDR3 region: CASSEAGTSRGTQYF. CDR3 nucleotide sequence: TGTGCCAGCAGCGAAGCCGGGACTAGTCGGGGGACCCAGTACTTC. The whole variable domain, remainder taken from reference TRBV2 and TRBJ2-5, is EPEVTQTPSHQVTQMGQEVILRCVPISNHLYFYWYRQILGQKVEFLVSFYNNEISEKSEIFDDQFSVERPDGSNFTLKIRSTKLEDSAMYFCASSEAGTSRGTQYFGPGTRLLVL.

This clonotype was found a few times. The chain employs TRBV20-1 and TRBJ2-7, with D perhaps TRBD2 (7 bases). The V gene's germline CDR1 is DFQATT and CDR2 SNEGSKA (reference sequence). With 1 base removed from V and 6 bases from J, the gap between germline ends came to 13 bases. This CDR3 region has 13 residues. The CDR3 region is CSARVPGGSEQYF. The CDR3 DNA is TGCAGTGCTAGAGTTCCGGGGGGCTCCGAGCAGTACTTC.